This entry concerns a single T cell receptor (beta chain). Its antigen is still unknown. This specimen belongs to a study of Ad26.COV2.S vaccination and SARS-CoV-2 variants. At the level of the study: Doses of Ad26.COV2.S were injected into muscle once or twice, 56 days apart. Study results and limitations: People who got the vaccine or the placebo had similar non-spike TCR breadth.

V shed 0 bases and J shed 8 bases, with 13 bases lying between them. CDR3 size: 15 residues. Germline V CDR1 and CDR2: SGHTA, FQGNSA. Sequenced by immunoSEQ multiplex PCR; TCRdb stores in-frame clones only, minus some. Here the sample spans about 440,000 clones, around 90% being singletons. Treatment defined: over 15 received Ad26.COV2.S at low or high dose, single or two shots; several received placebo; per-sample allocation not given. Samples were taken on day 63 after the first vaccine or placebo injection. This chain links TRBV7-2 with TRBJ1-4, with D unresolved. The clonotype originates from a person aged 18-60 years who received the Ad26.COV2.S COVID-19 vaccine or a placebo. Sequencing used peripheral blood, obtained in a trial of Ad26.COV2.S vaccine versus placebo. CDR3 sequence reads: CASSLARGGREKLFF. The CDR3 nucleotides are TGTGCCAGCAGCTTAGCGCGAGGCGGCAGGGAAAAACTGTTTTTT.